One and the same sample provided the 8 T cell receptor beta chains below, sequenced in a study of T cell changes during pregnancy in multiple sclerosis. The data were produced by immunoSEQ multiplex PCR, yet TCRdb's version contains in-frame clones alone and is incomplete. This sample carries approximately 38,000 clones, about nine tenths of them seen once, and the ten largest clones take 5% to 6.5%. Sequences were derived from CD8+ T cells from peripheral blood mononuclear cells, sampled in the second trimester of pregnancy. The receptor source for this set is a female donor with multiple sclerosis, enrolled in a pregnancy study.

This clone was detected a few times. The chain links TRBV9 to TRBJ2-1, with 8 positions matching TRBD1. Germline CDR1 and CDR2: SGDLS and YYNGEE. The CDR3 is 16 residues long. After removal of 0 bases from V and 4 bases from J, the junction contained 6 bases not matched to a gene. The CDR3 DNA sequence: TGTGCCAGCAGCGTAGAGACAGGGGAGAGTTACAATGAGCAGTTCTTC. This translates into CASSVETGESYNEQFF.

The chain couples TRBV10-3 to TRBJ1-4; 12 bases fit TRBD1. This CDR3 has 18 amino acids. The ends lost 0 bases at V and 5 bases at J; junction bases unmatched: 7. Germline-derived CDR1 and CDR2 are ENHRY and SYGVKD. The CDR3 spells CAISESGGQGAGNEKLFF. The DNA of the CDR3 is TGTGCCATCAGTGAGTCTGGGGGACAGGGGGCCGGAAATGAAAAACTGTTTTTT.

CDR3 DNA: TGCGCCAGCAGCCAAGATAGCGGGGGGCCCAATTACAATGAGCAGTTCTTC. It is translated as CASSQDSGGPNYNEQFF. The V and J genes are TRBV4-1 and TRBJ2-1; 10 nucleotides agree with TRBD2. Germline-derived CDR1 and CDR2 are MGHRA and YSYEKL. The ends lost 0 bases at V and 4 bases at J; junction bases unmatched: 6. The CDR3 is 17 residues long.

This sequence joins TRBV7-9 and TRBJ2-7; TRBD2 agrees at 9 bases. The germline gives CDR1 SEHNR, CDR2 FQNEAQ (reference sequence). CDR3 length: 14 amino acids. V gave up 3 bases and J gave up 4 bases; unmatched junction bases: 4. The CDR3 nucleotides are TGTGCCAGCAGCTTTAGCGGGAGTGCTTACGAGCAGTACTTC. Amino acids: CASSFSGSAYEQYF. Complete variable domain (other parts from reference TRBV7-9 and TRBJ2-7): DTGVSQNPRHKITKRGQNVTFRCDPISEHNRLYWYRQTLGQGPEFLTYFQNEAQLEKSRLLSDRFSAERPKGSFSTLEIQRTEQGDSAMYLCASSFSGSAYEQYFGPGTRLTVT.

The chain combines TRBV15 with TRBJ2-3; 7 bases line up with TRBD1. The ends lost 5 bases at V and 7 bases at J; junction bases unmatched: 9. Germline lookup yields CDR1 LNHNV and CDR2 YYDKDF (reference sequence). This CDR3 spans 14 amino acids. Here the CDR3 DNA reads TGTGCCACCAGCGGACAGGACCGCCCATATACGCAGTATTTT. Translation gives CATSGQDRPYTQYF.

A few counts support this clone. J is TRBJ2-5 and V is TRBV7-9; D not certain. The CDR3 spans 13 residues. Trimming took off 1 base at V and 1 base at J, with 4 bases between the two ends. The germline V gene encodes CDR1 SEHNR and CDR2 FQNEAQ (reference sequence). The CDR3 DNA is TGTGCCAGCAGCTTAGGGAGCCAAGAGACCCAGTACTTC. Encoded protein: CASSLGSQETQYF.

This chain connects TRBV5-5 to TRBJ2-1; a weak D match, TRBD1 (6 bases). Per germline, CDR1 SGHKS and CDR2 YYEKEE (reference sequence). The CDR3 is 12 residues long. V was cut by 4 bases and J by 7 bases, with 9 bases left in between. The CDR3 loop is CASSTTGNEQFF. The DNA of the CDR3 is TGTGCCAGCAGCACTACAGGGAATGAGCAGTTCTTC.

V gene TRBV6-5 combines with J gene TRBJ1-4, with D tentatively TRBD1 (6 bases). CDR1 is MNHEY, CDR2 SVGAGI, per germline. V lost 6 bases and J 7 bases, leaving 15 bases between the germline ends. This CDR3 is built from 14 residues. In DNA form, the CDR3 reads TGTGCCAGCAGCACTACAGGGTATAGTGAAAAACTGTTTTTT. Translation: CASSTTGYSEKLFF.